Sequencing of this TCR beta chain was carried out in a study of beta chain features in type 1 diabetes. With 6 bases clipped from V and 7 bases from J, the junction kept 2 bases outside the gene matches. CDR1 is MNHNS and CDR2 is SASEGT in the germline V gene. The CDR3 consists of 11 residues. Of the isolated RNA, all was reverse transcribed, and so the sequenced material was expressed TCRB transcripts. Assay: immunoSEQ multiplex PCR; the TCRdb copy retains only in-frame clones and omits some. Here the sample spans 120,000 to 150,000 clones, 40% to 60% being singletons. Sequencing input: Tregs from blood. The chain links TRBV6-1 to TRBJ2-5, with 7 bases fitting TRBD2. The clonotype comes from a man aged 18 to 30 in good health. CDR3 sequence (DNA): TGTGCCAGCAGGTCTAGCGGGACCCAGTACTTC. Its protein product is CASRSSGTQYF.